These 32 T cell receptor beta chains came from one sample sequenced in a study of beta chain features in type 1 diabetes. The study reverse transcribed the entire isolated RNA, so it sequenced expressed TCRB transcripts. Libraries were prepared by immunoSEQ multiplex PCR; TCRdb keeps only in-frame clonotypes and omits some of them. The sample lists approximately 470,000 clones, 30% occurring once. Sequencing used naive CD4+ T cells from blood. The receptors here all came from a man aged 18 to 29 in good health.

This clone turned up a few times. J is TRBJ2-7 and V is TRBV25-1, with 7 bases fitting TRBD1. Germline CDR1 and CDR2: MGHDK and SYGVNS. The junction had 4 bases not matched to a gene; V was cut back by 6 bases and J by 2 bases. CDR3 length equals 13 residues. CDR3 residues: CASRAGTAYEQYF. The CDR3 DNA reads as TGTGCCAGCAGGGCCGGGACAGCCTACGAGCAGTACTTC.

This clone was recorded a few times. This chain joins TRBV2 and TRBJ2-1, with D perhaps TRBD1 (6 bases). V was pared by 2 bases and J by 8 bases, with 13 bases between. Germline V CDR1 and CDR2: SNHLY, FYNNEI. The CDR3 sequence is 14 residues long. CDR3 region: CASSETTGSDEQFF. The CDR3 DNA reads as TGTGCCAGCAGTGAAACGACAGGTAGTGATGAGCAGTTCTTC.

J is TRBJ1-1 and V is TRBV7-2; D is unresolved. This CDR3 region has 14 residues. Looked up from germline, CDR1 is SGHTA and CDR2 is FQGNSA. V was clipped by 1 base and J by 0 bases, with 6 bases between them. In DNA form, the CDR3 reads TGTGCCAGCAGCTTAGTCCTGATGAACACTGAAGCTTTCTTT. Residues: CASSLVLMNTEAFF. The variable domain in full, with the rest retrieved from reference TRBV7-2 and TRBJ1-1, is GAGVSQSPSNKVTEKGKDVELRCDPISGHTALYWYRQSLGQGLEFLIYFQGNSAPDKSGLPSDRFSAERTGGSVSTLTIQRTQQEDSAVYLCASSLVLMNTEAFFGQGTRLTVV.

The V and J genes are TRBV30 and TRBJ2-7, with D perhaps matching TRBD1 (5 bases). This CDR3 is 12 amino acids long. Germline V gene lookup returns CDR1 GTSNPN and CDR2 SVGIG (reference sequence). The CDR3 DNA follows: TGTGCTACCGCAGACAGTATCTACGAGCAGTACTTC. Residues: CATADSIYEQYF.

This clone turned up a few times. The chain recombines TRBV28 with TRBJ2-7; perhaps TRBD2 as D (5 bases). CDR1 is MDHEN, CDR2 SYDVKM, per germline. The CDR3 covers 12 residues. Deletions cut 4 bases from V and 4 bases from J, with 8 bases between. The CDR3 reads CASSSSPYEQYF. CDR3 DNA: TGTGCCAGCAGTTCTAGCCCTTACGAGCAGTACTTC.

The sample holds a few counts of this clone. This chain uses TRBV5-6 with TRBJ1-2; TRBD1 agrees at 10 bases. Trimming cost V 4 bases and J 1 base; bases outside gene matches: 10. Germline values: CDR1 SGHDT, CDR2 YYEEEE. The CDR3 covers 17 residues. In nucleotides, the CDR3 is TGTGCCAGCAGCCTTCCCGGGGACAGGGGAGTTAACTATGGCTACACCTTC. It yields the protein CASSLPGDRGVNYGYTF.

This clone has just a few counts. V gene TRBV9 combines with J gene TRBJ2-3; tentatively, D is TRBD1 (6 bases). V lost 3 bases and J lost 3, with 11 bases in between. Germline CDR1 reads SGDLS; CDR2 reads YYNGEE. The CDR3 runs 14 residues. The DNA of the CDR3 is TGTGCCAGCAGCGCCGGACAGTGGACAGATACGCAGTATTTT. Amino acids: CASSAGQWTDTQYF.

This rearrangement joins TRBV15 to TRBJ2-3, with D perhaps matching TRBD1 (6 bases). The CDR3 spans 18 residues. Germline V CDR1 and CDR2: LNHNV, YYDKDF (reference sequence). Trimming cost V 3 bases and J 1 base, with 20 bases left between them. The CDR3 loop reads CATSSTNYRVWGTDTQYF. The CDR3 nucleotides are TGTGCCACCAGCAGCACCAATTACAGGGTGTGGGGCACAGATACGCAGTATTTT.

This clone has only a few counts. The J gene is TRBJ2-5, the V gene TRBV30; D is uncertain. Trimming shortened V by 2 bases and J by 4 bases, and 20 bases separated the two germline ends. Germline CDR1 is GTSNPN and CDR2 is SVGIG (reference sequence). There are 16 residues in the CDR3. The CDR3 DNA is TGTGCCTGGAGTAGCCCTGGAACGGCTCTGACAGAGACCCAGTACTTC. Translating gives CAWSSPGTALTETQYF.

Worth noting for this clone: The same CDR3 can be traced to other DNA sequences in this sample. This chain connects TRBV25-1 to TRBJ2-3; no clear D. V was pared by 2 bases and J by 0 bases, with 6 bases between. Per the germline V gene, CDR1 is MGHDK and CDR2 is SYGVNS. The CDR3 is made up of 14 amino acids. CDR3 bases: TGTGCCAGCAGTGAACCCCGGAGCACAGATACGCAGTATTTT. Protein sequence: CASSEPRSTDTQYF.

The chain has TRBV7-8 and TRBJ2-1, with 10 nucleotides matching TRBD2. CDR1 is SGHVS and CDR2 is FQNEAQ in the germline V gene. J was trimmed by 8 bases and V by 5 bases; bases with no gene match: 15. The CDR3 has 17 amino acids. This chain's CDR3 is CASSPLGAGGPRDEQFF. In nucleotides, the CDR3 is TGTGCCAGCAGCCCTCTCGGAGCGGGAGGGCCAAGGGATGAGCAGTTCTTC.

There are a few counts of this clone. This specimen includes other DNA sequences encoding the same CDR3. This chain connects TRBV4-3 to TRBJ2-1; D remains ambiguous. This CDR3 contains 13 residues. Trimming removed 3 bases from V and 7 bases from J, with 10 bases in between. Germline CDR1 LGHNA, CDR2 YSLEER. CDR3 amino acids: CASSQVIGNEQFF. CDR3 bases: TGCGCCAGCAGCCAGGTTATCGGAAATGAGCAGTTCTTC.

With regard to this clone: Other DNA variants within this sample encode the same CDR3. V is TRBV30 and J is TRBJ1-2; D unresolved. V gave up 0 bases and J gave up 1 base, with 6 bases separating them. Germline CDR1 reads GTSNPN; CDR2 reads SVGIG (reference sequence). The CDR3 extends over 13 amino acids. In nucleotides, the CDR3 is TGTGCCTGGAGTGTGGCCCTTAACTATGGCTACACCTTC. Amino acid sequence: CAWSVALNYGYTF.

CDR3 DNA sequence: TGTGCCAGCAGTGGAGACAGGGGGGACTTCTATGGCTACACCTTC. The encoded protein is CASSGDRGDFYGYTF. V usage is TRBV2 and J usage is TRBJ1-2; TRBD1 aligns across 9 bases. Per the germline V gene, CDR1 is SNHLY and CDR2 is FYNNEI. The CDR3 is made up of 15 amino acids. Trimming cost V 4 bases and J 4 bases; bases outside gene matches: 7.

The chain couples TRBV12-5 to TRBJ2-7; TRBD2 is a possible D gene (5 bases). This CDR3 spans 14 amino acids. Trimming cost V 3 bases and J 5 bases, with 14 bases left between them. CDR1 LGHNT and CDR2 FRNRAP come from the germline V gene. The CDR3 loop reads CASGFGEPANEQYF. The CDR3, as DNA: TGTGCTAGTGGTTTCGGGGAGCCCGCTAACGAGCAGTACTTC.

The chain uses TRBV10-3 and TRBJ1-2; D is unresolved. V was clipped by 8 bases and J by 3 bases, with 19 bases between them. Germline lookup yields CDR1 ENHRY and CDR2 SYGVKD. The CDR3 runs to 15 residues. CDR3 protein: CAIAKSTEIHYGYTF. The CDR3 DNA is TGTGCCATCGCTAAAAGCACAGAAATCCACTATGGCTACACCTTC.

This clone was observed a handful of times. The gene calls are TRBV19 and TRBJ2-2, with D maybe TRBD1 (6 bases). Germline V lookup: CDR1 LNHDA, CDR2 SQIVND (reference sequence). With 3 bases removed from V and 6 bases from J, the gap between germline ends came to 11 bases. The CDR3 consists of 14 residues. The CDR3 sequence: CASSIPQGPGELFF. For the CDR3, the DNA is TGTGCCAGTAGTATCCCACAGGGACCCGGGGAGCTGTTTTTT.

V and J are TRBV10-3 and TRBJ2-5; 11 bases agree with TRBD2. CDR1 and CDR2 from the germline V gene are ENHRY and SYGVKD. V was clipped by 3 bases and J by 4 bases; unmatched bases: 4. This CDR3 has 15 amino acids. The CDR3 protein is CAISDLAGGGETQYF. For the CDR3, the DNA is TGTGCCATCAGTGACCTAGCGGGAGGTGGAGAGACCCAGTACTTC.

This clone was recorded a few times. The rearrangement links TRBV2 to TRBJ2-1, with 12 nucleotides matching TRBD2. Germline CDR1 SNHLY, CDR2 FYNNEI. V gave up 8 bases and J gave up 1 base; unmatched junction bases: 6. CDR3 length equals 16 residues. The CDR3 sequence: CASHGLAGISYNEQFF. CDR3 DNA sequence: TGTGCCAGCCACGGACTAGCGGGAATTTCCTACAATGAGCAGTTCTTC.

A few counts support this clone. The genes are TRBV4-2 and TRBJ2-1, with 8 bases identical to TRBD2. The CDR3 runs 16 residues. Germline-derived CDR1 and CDR2 are LGHNA and YNFKEQ. The J segment lost 4 bases and the V segment lost 0 bases, leaving 5 bases of the junction unmatched. The DNA for the CDR3 is TGTGCCAGCAGCCAAGAATCGGCTAGCGGGTACAATGAGCAGTTCTTC. It translates to CASSQESASGYNEQFF.

J is TRBJ1-2 and V is TRBV7-9, with a weak D call TRBD1 (6 bases). Per germline, CDR1 SEHNR and CDR2 FQNEAQ (reference sequence). This CDR3 is built from 15 residues. The germline V and J ends were trimmed by 4 bases and 5 bases, with 17 bases remaining between them. CDR3 residues: CASSWSGGALYGYTF. In nucleotides, the CDR3 is TGTGCCAGCAGCTGGTCGGGGGGCGCATTATATGGCTACACCTTC.

This clone was seen more than once but under ten times. The V and J genes are TRBV23-1 and TRBJ2-5, with D perhaps given as TRBD1 or TRBD2 (5 bases each). TRBV23-1 is treated as an ORF (open reading frame) with a function not yet certain. There are 15 residues in the CDR3. Trimming removed 1 base at V and 4 bases at J, with 13 bases between. CDR3 DNA: TGCGCCAGCAGTCAATGGGATCGGGGACGAGAGACCCAGTACTTC. Translated: CASSQWDRGRETQYF.

The genes are TRBV30 and TRBJ1-5; no reliable D call. The germline V gene encodes CDR1 GTSNPN and CDR2 SVGIG (reference sequence). This CDR3 is built from 16 residues. V was cut by 3 bases and J by 5 bases, with 20 bases left in between. The DNA of the CDR3 is TGTGCCTGGAGCAGAGGTTCGGGAAGTTTGGATCAGCCCCAGCATTTT. It specifies CAWSRGSGSLDQPQHF.

The V and J genes are TRBV2 and TRBJ2-1; D call uncertain. Trimming cost V 6 bases and J 9 bases, with 12 bases left between them. Germline V gene sequence: CDR1 SNHLY, CDR2 FYNNEI. The CDR3 runs to 12 residues. CDR3 sequence (DNA): TGTGCCAGCAGACCCTCGGAGAGTGAGCAGTTCTTC. Translated: CASRPSESEQFF.

The chain joins TRBV9 to TRBJ2-6; 11 bases fit TRBD1. The CDR3 sequence is 20 residues long. Per germline, CDR1 SGDLS and CDR2 YYNGEE. V shed 1 base and J 0 bases; nucleotides not matched to a gene: 9. CDR3 sequence: CASSVTPGQGVSSGANVLTF. CDR3 DNA sequence: TGTGCCAGCAGCGTAACCCCGGGACAGGGGGTGAGCTCTGGGGCCAACGTCCTGACTTTC.

The rearrangement uses TRBV9 and TRBJ2-3; D is ambiguous. The CDR3 has 13 amino acids. V was trimmed by 4 bases and J by 2 bases, leaving 8 bases between them. Germline V lookup: CDR1 SGDLS, CDR2 YYNGEE. CDR3 sequence: CASSPSTTDTQYF. CDR3 sequence (DNA): TGTGCCAGCAGCCCCTCAACCACAGATACGCAGTATTTT.

This clone was detected only a few times. The chain recombines TRBV28 with TRBJ2-2, with D perhaps matching TRBD2 (6 bases). The CDR3 runs to 17 residues. V was cut by 5 bases and J by 3 bases, with 19 bases left in between. Germline V lookup: CDR1 MDHEN, CDR2 SYDVKM. The CDR3: CASSLHRRGMDTGELFF. The CDR3 DNA reads as TGTGCCAGCAGTCTTCATCGGCGCGGGATGGACACCGGGGAGCTGTTTTTT.

This clone was detected a few times. The CDR3 sequence: CASSGDRSHGYTF. The CDR3 bases are TGTGCCAGCAGTGGAGACAGGTCTCATGGCTACACCTTC. The rearrangement joins TRBV2 to TRBJ1-2; D is perhaps TRBD1 (6 bases). CDR1 is SNHLY, CDR2 FYNNEI, per germline. CDR3 length: 13 amino acids. Trimming stripped 4 bases from V and 6 bases from J, with 12 bases between.

The sample holds a few counts of this clone. The chain recombines TRBV10-3 with TRBJ2-3, with 13 bases identical to TRBD2. The length of the CDR3 is 15 residues. Germline V lookup: CDR1 ENHRY, CDR2 SYGVKD. V trimming: 5 bases; J trimming: 4 bases; junction bases outside the gene matches: 3. The CDR3 loop is CAISRTSGSSDTQYF. CDR3 sequence (DNA): TGTGCCATCAGTAGGACTAGCGGGAGCTCAGATACGCAGTATTTT.

The V call is TRBV29-1, the J call TRBJ1-1; D call uncertain. From germline, CDR1 is SQVTM and CDR2 ANQGSEA. V shed 6 bases and J shed 1 base, with 12 bases lying between them. The CDR3 spans 13 residues. CDR3 nucleotides: TGCAGCGTATTGGGGTTGGGGAACACTGAAGCTTTCTTT. It encodes CSVLGLGNTEAFF.

The table lists this clone with a few counts. The chain is built from TRBV29-1 and TRBJ2-7, with D perhaps TRBD1 (5 bases). V was pared by 4 bases and J by 5 bases, with 12 bases between. The CDR3 covers 12 residues. Germline V lookup: CDR1 SQVTM, CDR2 ANQGSEA. The CDR3 protein is CSVVGRVNEQYF. CDR3 coding DNA: TGCAGCGTTGTGGGCAGGGTCAACGAGCAGTACTTC.

This clone was counted a few times. V usage is TRBV19 and J usage is TRBJ2-1; 10 bases align to TRBD2. The germline CDR1 and CDR2 sequences are LNHDA and SQIVND (reference sequence). This CDR3 comprises 15 residues. V lost 6 bases and J lost 8; bases outside the gene matches: 10. CDR3 region: CASRPQGLARDEQFF. In nucleotides, the CDR3 is TGTGCCAGTAGACCTCAGGGACTAGCGAGGGATGAGCAGTTCTTC.